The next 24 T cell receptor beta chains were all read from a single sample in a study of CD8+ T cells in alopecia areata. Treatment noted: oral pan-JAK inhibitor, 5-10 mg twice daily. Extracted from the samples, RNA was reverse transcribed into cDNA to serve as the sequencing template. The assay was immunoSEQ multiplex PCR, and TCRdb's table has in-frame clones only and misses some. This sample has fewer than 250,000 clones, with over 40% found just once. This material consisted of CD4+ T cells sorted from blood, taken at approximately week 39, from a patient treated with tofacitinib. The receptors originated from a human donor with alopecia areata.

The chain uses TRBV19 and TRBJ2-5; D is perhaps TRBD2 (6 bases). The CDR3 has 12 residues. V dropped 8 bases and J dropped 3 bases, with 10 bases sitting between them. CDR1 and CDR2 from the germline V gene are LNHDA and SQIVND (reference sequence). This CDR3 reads CASSTGEETQYF. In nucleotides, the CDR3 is TGTGCCAGTTCCACGGGGGAAGAGACCCAGTACTTC.

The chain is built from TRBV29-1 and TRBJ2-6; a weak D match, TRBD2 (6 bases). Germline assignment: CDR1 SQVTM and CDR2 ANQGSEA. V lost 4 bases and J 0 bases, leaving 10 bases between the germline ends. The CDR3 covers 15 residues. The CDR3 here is CSVGGLHSGANVLTF. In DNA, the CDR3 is TGCAGCGTTGGGGGACTGCACTCTGGGGCCAACGTCCTGACTTTC. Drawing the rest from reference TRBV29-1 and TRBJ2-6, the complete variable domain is SAVISQKPSRDICQRGTSLTIQCQVDSQVTMMFWYRQQPGQSLTLIATANQGSEATYESGFVIDKFPISRPNLTFSTLTVSNMSPEDSSIYLCSVGGLHSGANVLTFGAGSRLTVL.

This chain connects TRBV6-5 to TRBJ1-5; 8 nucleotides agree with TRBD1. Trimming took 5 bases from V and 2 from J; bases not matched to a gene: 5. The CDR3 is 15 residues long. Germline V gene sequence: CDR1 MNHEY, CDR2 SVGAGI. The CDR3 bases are TGTGCCAGCAGTCCACCGGACAGGGGCAATCAGCCCCAGCATTTT. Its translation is CASSPPDRGNQPQHF.

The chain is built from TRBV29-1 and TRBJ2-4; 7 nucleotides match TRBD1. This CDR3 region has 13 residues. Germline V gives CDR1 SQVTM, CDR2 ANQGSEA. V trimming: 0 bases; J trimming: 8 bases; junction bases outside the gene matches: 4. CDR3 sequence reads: CSVEEQGRDIQYF. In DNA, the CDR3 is TGCAGCGTTGAAGAACAGGGGCGGGACATTCAGTACTTC.

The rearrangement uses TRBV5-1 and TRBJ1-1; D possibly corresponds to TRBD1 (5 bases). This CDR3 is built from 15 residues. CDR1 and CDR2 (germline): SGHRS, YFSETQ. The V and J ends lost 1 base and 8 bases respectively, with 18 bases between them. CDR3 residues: CASSLIPLGQQEAFF. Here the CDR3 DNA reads TGCGCCAGCAGCTTGATCCCATTAGGACAACAAGAAGCTTTCTTT.

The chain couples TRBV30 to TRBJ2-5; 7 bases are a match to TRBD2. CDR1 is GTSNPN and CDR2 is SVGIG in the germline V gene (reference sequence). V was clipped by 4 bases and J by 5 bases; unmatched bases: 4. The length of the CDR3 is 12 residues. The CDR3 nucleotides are TGTGCCTGGAAAGCGGGGTGGGAGACCCAGTACTTC. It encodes CAWKAGWETQYF.

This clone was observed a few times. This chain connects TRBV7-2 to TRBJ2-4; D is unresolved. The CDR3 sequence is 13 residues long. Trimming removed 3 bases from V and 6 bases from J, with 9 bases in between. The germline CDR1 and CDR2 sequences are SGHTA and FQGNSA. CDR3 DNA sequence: TGTGCCAGCAGCTTCAAAGATAGAAACATTCAGTACTTC. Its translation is CASSFKDRNIQYF.

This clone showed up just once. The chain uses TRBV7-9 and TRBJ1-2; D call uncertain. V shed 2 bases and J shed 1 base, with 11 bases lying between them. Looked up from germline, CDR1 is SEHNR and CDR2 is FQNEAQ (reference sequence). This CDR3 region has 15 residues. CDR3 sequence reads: CASSLLVSSNYGYTF. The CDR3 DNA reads TGTGCCAGCAGCTTATTAGTCAGCAGTAACTATGGCTACACCTTC.

The CDR3 loop is CASSPSGQINTEAFF. CDR3 nucleotides: TGTGCCAGCAGCCCATCAGGACAGATTAACACTGAAGCTTTCTTT. The rearrangement uses TRBV7-6 and TRBJ1-1; a weak D match, TRBD1 (6 bases). The germline V gene has CDR1 SGHVS and CDR2 FNYEAQ. The CDR3 runs 15 residues. The ends were cut back, 5 bases at V and 2 bases at J, with 15 bases in the middle.

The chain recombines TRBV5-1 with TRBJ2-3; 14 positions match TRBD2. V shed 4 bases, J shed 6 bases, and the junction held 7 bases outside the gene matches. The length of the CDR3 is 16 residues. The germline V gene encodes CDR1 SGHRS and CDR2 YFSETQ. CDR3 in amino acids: CASSPGLAGVGDTQYF. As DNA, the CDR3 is TGCGCCAGCAGCCCGGGACTAGCGGGAGTCGGGGATACGCAGTATTTT.

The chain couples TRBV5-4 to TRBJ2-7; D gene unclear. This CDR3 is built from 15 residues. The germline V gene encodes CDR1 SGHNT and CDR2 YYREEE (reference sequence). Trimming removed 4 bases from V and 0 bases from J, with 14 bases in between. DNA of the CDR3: TGTGCCAGCAGCCCCGGACGTAAAAGCTCCTACGAGCAGTACTTC. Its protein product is CASSPGRKSSYEQYF.

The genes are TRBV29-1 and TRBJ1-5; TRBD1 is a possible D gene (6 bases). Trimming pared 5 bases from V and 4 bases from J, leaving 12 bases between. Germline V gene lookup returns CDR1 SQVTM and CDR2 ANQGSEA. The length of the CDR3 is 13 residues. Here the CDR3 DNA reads TGCAGCGTTAGGGGGTACGAGAATCAGCCCCAGCATTTT. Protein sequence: CSVRGYENQPQHF.

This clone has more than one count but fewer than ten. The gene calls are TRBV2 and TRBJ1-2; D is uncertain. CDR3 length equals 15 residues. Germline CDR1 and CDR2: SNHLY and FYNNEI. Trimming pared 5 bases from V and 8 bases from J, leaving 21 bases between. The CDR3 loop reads CASSYRRASTGGYTF. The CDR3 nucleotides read TGTGCCAGCAGTTATCGCCGGGCCTCCACGGGGGGCTACACCTTC.

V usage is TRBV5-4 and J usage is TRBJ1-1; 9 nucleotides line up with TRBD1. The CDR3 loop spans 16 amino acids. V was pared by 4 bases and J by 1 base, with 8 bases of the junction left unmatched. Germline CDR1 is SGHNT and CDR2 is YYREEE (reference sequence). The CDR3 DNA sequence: TGTGCCAGCAGCCCCGGGACAGGGCTTGGGAACACTGAAGCTTTCTTT. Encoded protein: CASSPGTGLGNTEAFF.

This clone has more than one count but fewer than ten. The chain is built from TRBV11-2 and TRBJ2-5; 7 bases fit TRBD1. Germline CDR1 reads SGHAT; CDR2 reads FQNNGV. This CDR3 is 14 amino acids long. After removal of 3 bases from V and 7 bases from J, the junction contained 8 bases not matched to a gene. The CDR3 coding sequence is TGTGCCAGCAGCTTTCAGCTGGCAGGGGGGACCCAGTACTTC. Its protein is CASSFQLAGGTQYF.

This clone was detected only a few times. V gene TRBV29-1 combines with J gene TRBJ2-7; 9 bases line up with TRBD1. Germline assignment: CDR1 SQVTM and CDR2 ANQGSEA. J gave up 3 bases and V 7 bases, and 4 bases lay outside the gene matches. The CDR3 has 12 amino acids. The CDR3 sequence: CSGGQGGYEQYF. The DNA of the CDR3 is TGCAGCGGGGGACAGGGAGGCTACGAGCAGTACTTC.

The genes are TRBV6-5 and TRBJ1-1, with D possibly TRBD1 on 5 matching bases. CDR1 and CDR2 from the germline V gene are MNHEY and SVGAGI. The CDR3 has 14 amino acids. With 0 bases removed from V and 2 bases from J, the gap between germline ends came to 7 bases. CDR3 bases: TGTGCCAGCAGTTACTCCACAGGAAACACTGAAGCTTTCTTT. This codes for CASSYSTGNTEAFF.

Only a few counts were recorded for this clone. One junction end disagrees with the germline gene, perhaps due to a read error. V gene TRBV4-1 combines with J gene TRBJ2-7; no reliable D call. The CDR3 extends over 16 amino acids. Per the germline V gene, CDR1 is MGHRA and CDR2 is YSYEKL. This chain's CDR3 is CASSQDPGRPSHEQYF. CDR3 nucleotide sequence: TGCGCCAGCAGCCAAGATCCGGGTAGGCCCTCCCACGAGCAGTACTTC.

This CDR3 reads CASSLALGNNEQFF. Here the CDR3 DNA reads TGTGCCAGCAGCTTAGCGTTAGGGAACAATGAGCAGTTCTTC. The chain is built from TRBV11-1 and TRBJ2-1; D gene unclear. The CDR3 spans 14 residues. V lost 0 bases, J lost 5 bases, and 8 bases lay in between. The germline CDR1 and CDR2 sequences are SGHAT and FQDESV (reference sequence).

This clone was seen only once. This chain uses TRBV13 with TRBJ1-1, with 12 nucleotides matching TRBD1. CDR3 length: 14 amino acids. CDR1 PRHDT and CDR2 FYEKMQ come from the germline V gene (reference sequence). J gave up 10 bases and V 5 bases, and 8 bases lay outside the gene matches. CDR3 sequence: CASSPTGTGGIAFF. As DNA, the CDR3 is TGTGCCAGCAGCCCGACCGGGACAGGGGGCATAGCTTTCTTT.

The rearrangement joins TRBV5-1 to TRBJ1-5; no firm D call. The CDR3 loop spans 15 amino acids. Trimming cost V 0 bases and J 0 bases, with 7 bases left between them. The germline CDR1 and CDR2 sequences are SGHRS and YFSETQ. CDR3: CASSLGHNSNQPQHF. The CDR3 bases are TGCGCCAGCAGCTTGGGACATAATAGCAATCAGCCCCAGCATTTT.

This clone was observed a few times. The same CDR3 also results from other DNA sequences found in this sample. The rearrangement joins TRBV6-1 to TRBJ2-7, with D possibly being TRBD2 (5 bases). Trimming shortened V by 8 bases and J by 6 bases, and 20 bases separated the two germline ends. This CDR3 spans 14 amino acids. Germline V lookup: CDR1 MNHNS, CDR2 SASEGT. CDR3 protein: CASVQSVGSTEQYF. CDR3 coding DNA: TGTGCCAGCGTTCAGTCGGTGGGGAGCACCGAGCAGTACTTC.

CDR3 nucleotides: TGTGCCAGCAGCCAAGGTGTTTCTACCGGGGAGCTGTTTTTT. This encodes CASSQGVSTGELFF. The chain links TRBV4-2 to TRBJ2-2, with no clear D. The CDR3 is made up of 14 amino acids. The germline CDR1 and CDR2 sequences are LGHNA and YNFKEQ. Trimming pared 1 base from V and 5 bases from J, leaving 8 bases between.

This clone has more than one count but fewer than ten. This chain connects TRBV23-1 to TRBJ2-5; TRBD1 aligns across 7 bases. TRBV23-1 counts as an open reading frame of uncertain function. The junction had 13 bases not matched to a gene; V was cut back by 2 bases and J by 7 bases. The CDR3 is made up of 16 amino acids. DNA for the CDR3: TGCGCCAGCAGTCAACCTAATAGGGGGCCCTTTCGGACCCAGTACTTC. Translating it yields CASSQPNRGPFRTQYF.